This T cell receptor (beta chain) was captured by sequencing in a study of identical twins. Study-wide results and caveats: Compared with models, monozygotic twins showed more out-of-frame TCR alpha sharing.

On this clonotype itself: Its antigen is not identified.

This CDR3 spans 14 amino acids. Germline loops: CDR1 DFQATT, CDR2 SNEGSKA (reference sequence). J gave up 13 bases and V 5 bases, and 16 bases lay outside the gene matches. There were only healthy Caucasians among the donors. TCRdb fed the 5' RACE reads into MiXCR, producing one record per CDR3 protein. Counted here are fewer than 450,000 distinct CDR3 sequences, approximately 9.1% occurring once; the ten biggest clones make up under 10%. Sequencing was done on a sample of naive T cells sorted from blood. The sequence derives from a woman between 50 and 59 years old in good health. V and J are TRBV20-1 and TRBJ2-1; the match to TRBD2 covers 8 bases. The DNA for the CDR3 is TGCAGTGCTCGGGGACTAGAATACAATGAGGAACAGTTCTTC. This gives the protein CSARGLEYNEEQFF.